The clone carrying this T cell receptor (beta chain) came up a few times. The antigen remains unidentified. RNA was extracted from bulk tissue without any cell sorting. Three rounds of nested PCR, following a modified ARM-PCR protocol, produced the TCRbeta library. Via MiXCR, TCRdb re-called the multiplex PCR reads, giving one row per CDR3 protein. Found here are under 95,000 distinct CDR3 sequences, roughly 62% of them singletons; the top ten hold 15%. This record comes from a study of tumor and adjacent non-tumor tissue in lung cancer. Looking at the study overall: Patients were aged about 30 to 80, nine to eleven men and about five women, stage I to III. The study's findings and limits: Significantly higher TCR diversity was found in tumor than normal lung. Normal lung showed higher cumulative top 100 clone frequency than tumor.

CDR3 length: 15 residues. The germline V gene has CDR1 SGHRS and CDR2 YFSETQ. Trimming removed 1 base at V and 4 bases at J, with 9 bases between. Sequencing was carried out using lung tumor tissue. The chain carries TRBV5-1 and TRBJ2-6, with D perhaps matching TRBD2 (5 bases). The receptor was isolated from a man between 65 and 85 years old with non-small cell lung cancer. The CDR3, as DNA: TGCGCCAGCAGCTTGCAAGGGAGAGGGGCCAACGTCCTGACTTTC. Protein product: CASSLQGRGANVLTF.